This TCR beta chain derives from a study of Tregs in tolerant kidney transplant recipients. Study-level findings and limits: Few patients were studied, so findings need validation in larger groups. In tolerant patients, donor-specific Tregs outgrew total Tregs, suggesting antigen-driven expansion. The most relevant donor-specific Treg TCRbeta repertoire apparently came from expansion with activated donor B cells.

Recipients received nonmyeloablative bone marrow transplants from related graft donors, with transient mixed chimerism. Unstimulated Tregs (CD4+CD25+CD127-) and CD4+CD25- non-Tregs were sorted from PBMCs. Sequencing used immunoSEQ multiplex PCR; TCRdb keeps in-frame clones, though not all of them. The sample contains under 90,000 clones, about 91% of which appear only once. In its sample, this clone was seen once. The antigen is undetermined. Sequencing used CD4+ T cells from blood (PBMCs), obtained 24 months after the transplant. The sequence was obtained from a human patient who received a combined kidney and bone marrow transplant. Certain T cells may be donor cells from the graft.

CDR3 loop: CASSLMLGEQFF. The CDR3, as DNA: TGTGCCAGCAGCTTAATGTTGGGCGAGCAGTTCTTC. The chain combines TRBV13 with TRBJ2-1, with D unresolved. The CDR3 totals 12 residues. Between the trimmed V and J ends, which lost 2 bases and 10 bases, there was a span of 9 bases. From germline, CDR1 is PRHDT and CDR2 FYEKMQ (reference sequence).